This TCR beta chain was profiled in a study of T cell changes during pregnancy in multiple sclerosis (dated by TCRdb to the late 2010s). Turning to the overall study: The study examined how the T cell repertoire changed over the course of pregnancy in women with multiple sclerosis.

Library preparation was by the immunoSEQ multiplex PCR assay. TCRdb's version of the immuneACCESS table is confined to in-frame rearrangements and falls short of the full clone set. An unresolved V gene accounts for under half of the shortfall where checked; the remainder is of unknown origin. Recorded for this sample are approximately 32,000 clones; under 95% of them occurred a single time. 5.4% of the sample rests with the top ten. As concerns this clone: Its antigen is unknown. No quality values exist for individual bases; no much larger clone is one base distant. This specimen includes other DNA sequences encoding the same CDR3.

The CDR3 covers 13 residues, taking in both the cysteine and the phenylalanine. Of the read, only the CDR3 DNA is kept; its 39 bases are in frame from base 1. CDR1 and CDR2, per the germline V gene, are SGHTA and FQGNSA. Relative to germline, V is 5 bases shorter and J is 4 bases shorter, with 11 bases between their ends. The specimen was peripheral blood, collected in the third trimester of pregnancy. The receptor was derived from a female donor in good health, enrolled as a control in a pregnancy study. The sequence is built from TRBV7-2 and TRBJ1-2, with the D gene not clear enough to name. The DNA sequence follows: TGTGCCAGCAGCACCGGCCGAGGCTATGGCTACACCTTC. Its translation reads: CASSTGRGYGYTF.